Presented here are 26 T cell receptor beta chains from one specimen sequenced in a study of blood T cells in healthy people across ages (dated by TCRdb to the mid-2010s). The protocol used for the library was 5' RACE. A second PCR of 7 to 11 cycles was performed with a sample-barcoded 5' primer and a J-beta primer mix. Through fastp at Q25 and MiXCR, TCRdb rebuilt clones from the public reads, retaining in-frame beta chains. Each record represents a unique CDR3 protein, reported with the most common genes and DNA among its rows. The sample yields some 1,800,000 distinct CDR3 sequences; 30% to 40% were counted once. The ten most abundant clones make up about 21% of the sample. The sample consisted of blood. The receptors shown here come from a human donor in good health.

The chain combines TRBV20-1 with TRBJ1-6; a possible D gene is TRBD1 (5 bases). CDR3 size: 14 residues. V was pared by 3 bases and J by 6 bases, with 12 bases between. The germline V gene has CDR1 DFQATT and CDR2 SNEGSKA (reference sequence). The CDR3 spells CSASRRQTNSPLHF. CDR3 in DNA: TGCAGTGCTAGTCGAAGACAGACTAATTCACCCCTCCACTTT.

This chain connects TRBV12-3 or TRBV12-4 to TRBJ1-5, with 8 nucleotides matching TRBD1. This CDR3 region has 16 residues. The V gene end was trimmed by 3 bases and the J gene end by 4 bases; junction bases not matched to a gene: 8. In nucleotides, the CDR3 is TGTGCCAGCAGTTTCCAGGGGGCGATGACAAATCAGCCCCAGCATTTT. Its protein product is CASSFQGAMTNQPQHF.

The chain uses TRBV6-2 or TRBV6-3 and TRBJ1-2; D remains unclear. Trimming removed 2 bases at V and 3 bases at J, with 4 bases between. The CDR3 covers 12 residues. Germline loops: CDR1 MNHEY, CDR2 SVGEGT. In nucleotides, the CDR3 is TGTGCCAGCAGTTACCGACACTATGGCTACACCTTC. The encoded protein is CASSYRHYGYTF.

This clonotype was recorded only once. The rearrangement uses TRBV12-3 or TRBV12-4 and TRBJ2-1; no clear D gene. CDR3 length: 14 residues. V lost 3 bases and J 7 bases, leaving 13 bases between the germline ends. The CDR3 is CASSFDFSPNEQFF. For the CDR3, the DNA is TGTGCCAGCAGTTTCGACTTCTCTCCTAATGAGCAGTTCTTC.

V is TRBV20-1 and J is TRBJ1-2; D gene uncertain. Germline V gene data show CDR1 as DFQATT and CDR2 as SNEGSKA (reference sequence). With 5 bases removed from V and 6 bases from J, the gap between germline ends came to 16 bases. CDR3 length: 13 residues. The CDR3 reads CSALTDLVDGYTF. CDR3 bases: TGCAGTGCTCTGACCGATTTAGTAGATGGCTACACCTTC.

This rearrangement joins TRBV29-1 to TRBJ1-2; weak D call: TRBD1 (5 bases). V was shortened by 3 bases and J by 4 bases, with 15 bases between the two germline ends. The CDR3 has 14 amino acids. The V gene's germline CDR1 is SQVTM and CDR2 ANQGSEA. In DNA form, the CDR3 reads TGCAGCGTTGACGGAGGGGTTGGAGGCTATGGCTACACCTTC. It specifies CSVDGGVGGYGYTF.

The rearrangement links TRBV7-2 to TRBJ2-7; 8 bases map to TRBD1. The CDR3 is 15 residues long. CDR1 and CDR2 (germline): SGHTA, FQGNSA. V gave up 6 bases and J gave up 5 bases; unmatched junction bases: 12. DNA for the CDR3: TGTGCCAGCAGGGGCACGGACAGGGAGGTTCACGAGCAGTACTTC. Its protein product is CASRGTDREVHEQYF.

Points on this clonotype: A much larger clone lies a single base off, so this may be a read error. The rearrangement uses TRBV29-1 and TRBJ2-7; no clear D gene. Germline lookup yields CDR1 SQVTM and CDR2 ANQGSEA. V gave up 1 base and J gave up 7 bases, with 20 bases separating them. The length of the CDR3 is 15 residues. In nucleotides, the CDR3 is TGCAGCGTTGAAGGGCAGGTCATCCGCCGCGATGAGCAGTACTTC. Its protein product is CSVEGQVIRRDEQYF.

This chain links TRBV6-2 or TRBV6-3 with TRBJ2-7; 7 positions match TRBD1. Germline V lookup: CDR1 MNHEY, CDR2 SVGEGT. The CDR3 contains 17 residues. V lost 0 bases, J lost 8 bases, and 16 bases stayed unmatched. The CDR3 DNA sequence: TGTGCCAGCAGTTACTCGATATGGACAGGAGTGTGGTGGAAGCAGTACTTC. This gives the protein CASSYSIWTGVWWKQYF.

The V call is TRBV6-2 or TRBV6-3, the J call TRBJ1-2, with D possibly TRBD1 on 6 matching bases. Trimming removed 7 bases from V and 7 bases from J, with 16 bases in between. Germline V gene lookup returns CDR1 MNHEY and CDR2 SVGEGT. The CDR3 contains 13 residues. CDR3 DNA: TGTGCCAGCACCGGGACAATTCTTTCTGGCTACACCTTC. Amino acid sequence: CASTGTILSGYTF.

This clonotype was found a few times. The CDR3 loop reads CASSAFDGSYEQYF. The CDR3 DNA sequence: TGTGCCAGCAGCGCCTTCGACGGCTCCTACGAGCAGTACTTC. This chain joins TRBV9 and TRBJ2-7; no clear D gene. CDR3 length equals 14 residues. Germline V lookup: CDR1 SGDLS, CDR2 YYNGEE. The germline V and J ends were trimmed by 3 bases and 0 bases, with 10 bases remaining between them. The whole variable domain, remainder taken from reference TRBV9 and TRBJ2-7, is DSGVTQTPKHLITATGQRVTLRCSPRSGDLSVYWYQQSLDQGLQFLIQYYNGEERAKGNILERFSAQQFPDLHSELNLSSLELGDSALYFCASSAFDGSYEQYFGPGTRLTVT.

CDR3 nucleotide sequence: TGCGCCAGCAGCAAACACGGGGCTACCAAAAACATTCAGTACTTC. This encodes CASSKHGATKNIQYF. The chain is built from TRBV10-2 and TRBJ2-4, with D perhaps matching TRBD1 or TRBD2 (5 bases each). V was cut by 6 bases and J by 2 bases, with 14 bases left in between. Germline-derived CDR1 and CDR2 are WSHSY and SAAADI. The CDR3 runs to 15 residues.

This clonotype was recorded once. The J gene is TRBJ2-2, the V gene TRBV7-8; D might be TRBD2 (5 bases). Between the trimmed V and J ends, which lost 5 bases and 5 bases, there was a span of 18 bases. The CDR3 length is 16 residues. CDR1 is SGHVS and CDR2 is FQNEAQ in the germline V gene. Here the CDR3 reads CASSPLRFRDTGELFF. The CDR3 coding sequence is TGTGCCAGCAGCCCCCTGCGGTTTCGGGATACCGGGGAGCTGTTTTTT.

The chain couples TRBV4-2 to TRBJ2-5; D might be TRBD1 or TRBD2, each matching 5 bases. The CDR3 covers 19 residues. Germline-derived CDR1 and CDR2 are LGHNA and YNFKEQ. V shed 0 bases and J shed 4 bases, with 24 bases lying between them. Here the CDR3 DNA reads TGTGCCAGCAGCCAAGATTCCCTCCTAGGTAGCCGGGGCCGAGAGACCCAGTACTTC. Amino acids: CASSQDSLLGSRGRETQYF.

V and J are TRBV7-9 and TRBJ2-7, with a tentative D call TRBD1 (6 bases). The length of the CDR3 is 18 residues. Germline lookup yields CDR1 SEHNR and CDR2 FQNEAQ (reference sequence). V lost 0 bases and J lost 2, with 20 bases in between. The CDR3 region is CASSLAVFQGRWTYEQYF. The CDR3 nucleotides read TGTGCCAGCAGCTTAGCGGTGTTCCAGGGGCGGTGGACCTACGAGCAGTACTTC.

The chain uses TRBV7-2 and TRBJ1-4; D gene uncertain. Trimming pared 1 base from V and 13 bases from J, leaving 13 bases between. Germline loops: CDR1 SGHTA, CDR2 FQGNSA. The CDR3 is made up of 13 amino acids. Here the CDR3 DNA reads TGTGCCAGCAGCTTAGAGTGGAGCCAGAGACTGTTTTTT. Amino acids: CASSLEWSQRLFF.

The CDR3 protein is CASTGRGTFNEQFF. Here the CDR3 DNA reads TGTGCCAGCACGGGGCGGGGGACGTTTAATGAGCAGTTCTTC. The rearrangement links TRBV28 to TRBJ2-1, with 7 bases aligning to TRBD2. Germline V CDR1 and CDR2: MDHEN, SYDVKM. V was clipped by 7 bases and J by 7 bases; unmatched bases: 10. This CDR3 region has 14 residues. Full variable domain (remainder filled in from reference TRBV28 and TRBJ2-1): DVKVTQSSRYLVKRTGEKVFLECVQDMDHENMFWYRQDPGLGLRLIYFSYDVKMKEKGDIPEGYSVSREKKERFSLILESASTNQTSMYLCASTGRGTFNEQFFGPGTRLTVL.

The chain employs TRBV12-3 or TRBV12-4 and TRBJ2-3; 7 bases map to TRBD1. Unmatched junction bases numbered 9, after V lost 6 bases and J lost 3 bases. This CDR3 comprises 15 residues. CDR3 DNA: TGTGCCAGCAGGCGAACAGGGGAGAGTACAGATACGCAGTATTTT. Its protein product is CASRRTGESTDTQYF.

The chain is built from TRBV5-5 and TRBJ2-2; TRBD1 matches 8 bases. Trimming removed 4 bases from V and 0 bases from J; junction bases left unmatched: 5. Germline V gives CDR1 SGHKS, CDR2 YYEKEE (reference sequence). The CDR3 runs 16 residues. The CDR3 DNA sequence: TGTGCCAGCAGCCAGTTGACAGGGGCGAACACCGGGGAGCTGTTTTTT. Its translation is CASSQLTGANTGELFF.

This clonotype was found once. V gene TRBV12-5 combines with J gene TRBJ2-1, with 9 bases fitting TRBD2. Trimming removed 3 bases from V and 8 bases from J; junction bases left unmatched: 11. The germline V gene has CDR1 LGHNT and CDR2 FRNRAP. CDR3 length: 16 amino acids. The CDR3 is CASGFSARLAVDEQFF. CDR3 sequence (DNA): TGTGCTAGTGGTTTCAGCGCGAGACTAGCGGTCGATGAGCAGTTCTTC. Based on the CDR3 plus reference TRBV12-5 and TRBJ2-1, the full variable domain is DARVTQTPRHKVTEMGQEVTMRCQPILGHNTVFWYRQTMMQGLELLAYFRNRAPLDDSGMPKDRFSAEMPDATLATLKIQPSEPRDSAVYFCASGFSARLAVDEQFFGPGTRLTVL.

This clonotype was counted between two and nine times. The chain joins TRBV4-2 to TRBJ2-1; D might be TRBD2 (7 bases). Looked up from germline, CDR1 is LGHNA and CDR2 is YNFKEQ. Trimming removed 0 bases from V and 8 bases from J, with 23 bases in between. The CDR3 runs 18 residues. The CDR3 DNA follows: TGTGCCAGCAGCCAAGACCTACCGGGGGGCTCTTTGGTACATGAGCAGTTCTTC. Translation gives CASSQDLPGGSLVHEQFF.

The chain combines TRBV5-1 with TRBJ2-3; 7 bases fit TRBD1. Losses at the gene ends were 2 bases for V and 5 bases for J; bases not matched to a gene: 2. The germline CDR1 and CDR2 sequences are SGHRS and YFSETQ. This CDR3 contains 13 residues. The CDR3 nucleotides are TGCGCCAGCAGCTTAGGACAGGTAGATACGCAGTATTTT. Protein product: CASSLGQVDTQYF.

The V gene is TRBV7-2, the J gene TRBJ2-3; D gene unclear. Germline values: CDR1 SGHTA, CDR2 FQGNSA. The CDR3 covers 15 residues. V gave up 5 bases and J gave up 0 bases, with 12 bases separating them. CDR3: CASSKWVDSTDTQYF. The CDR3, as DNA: TGTGCCAGCAGCAAGTGGGTAGATAGCACAGATACGCAGTATTTT.

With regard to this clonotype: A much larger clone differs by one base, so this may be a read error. CDR3 nucleotide sequence: TGTACCAGCAGTTTGGGACAGGGGGACTCAGATACGCAGTATTTT. Protein: CTSSLGQGDSDTQYF. The genes are TRBV12-3 or TRBV12-4 and TRBJ2-3; TRBD1 agrees at 11 bases. The CDR3 is made up of 15 amino acids.

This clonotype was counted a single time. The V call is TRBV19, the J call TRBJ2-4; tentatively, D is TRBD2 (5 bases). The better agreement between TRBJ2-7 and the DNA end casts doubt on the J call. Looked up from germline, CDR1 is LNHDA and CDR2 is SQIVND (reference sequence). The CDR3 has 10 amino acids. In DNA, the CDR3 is TGTGCCACAGCGGCGGACGAGCAGTACTTC. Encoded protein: CATAADEQYF.

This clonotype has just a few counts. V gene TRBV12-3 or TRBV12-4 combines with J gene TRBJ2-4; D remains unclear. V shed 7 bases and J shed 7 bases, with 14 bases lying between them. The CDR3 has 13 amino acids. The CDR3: CASTLIAGNIQYF. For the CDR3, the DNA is TGTGCCAGCACCCTGATAGCCGGGAACATTCAGTACTTC.